Following are 10 T cell receptor beta chains from one sample sequenced in a study of T cell responses to AZD1222 COVID-19 vaccine (dated by TCRdb to the early 2020s). The sample's time point, from its label and the paper: baseline before first vaccination. Library creation used the immunoSEQ multiplex PCR assay. TCRdb obtained this table from immuneACCESS and retained in-frame rearrangements with V and J assigned. These tables miss some clones; where compared with another copy, unresolved V genes account for less than half of the shortfall, and the remainder is unexplained. In all, the sample holds 120,000 to 150,000 clones, and approximately 88% of those were seen once. The ten largest clones represent about 2.7% of the sample. Material: peripheral blood, obtained on day 0 of AZD1222 vaccination. All receptors derive from an adult in good health.

The chain links TRBV6-2 or TRBV6-3 to TRBJ1-6; D might be TRBD1 (6 bases). Deletions cut 5 bases from V and 9 bases from J, with 8 bases between. The germline V gene has CDR1 MNHEY and CDR2 SVGEGT. This CDR3 is 12 amino acids long. The CDR3 sequence: CASSPRGSPLHF. CDR3 nucleotide sequence: TGTGCCAGCAGTCCCAGGGGTTCACCCCTCCACTTT.

V and J are TRBV9 and TRBJ2-3, with D unresolved. CDR1 SGDLS and CDR2 YYNGEE come from the germline V gene. This CDR3 is built from 13 residues. With 4 bases removed from V and 1 base from J, the gap between germline ends came to 7 bases. CDR3 amino acids: CASSPTGTDTQYF. DNA of the CDR3: TGTGCCAGCAGCCCGACGGGCACAGATACGCAGTATTTT.

The chain couples TRBV5-1 to TRBJ2-1; D not resolved. V lost 3 bases, J lost 0 bases, and 7 bases lay in between. Germline CDR1 SGHRS, CDR2 YFSETQ. This CDR3 contains 14 residues. The DNA for the CDR3 is TGCGCCAGCAGCTCGACGGGCTCCTACAATGAGCAGTTCTTC. This translates into CASSSTGSYNEQFF.

The chain recombines TRBV18 with TRBJ1-4; TRBD1 matches 7 bases. The ends lost 4 bases at V and 8 bases at J; junction bases unmatched: 13. In germline, CDR1 is KGHSH, CDR2 LQKENI. This CDR3 has 16 residues. The CDR3 DNA reads as TGTGCCAGCTCACTCGACGAACAGGGGCCGACCGAAAAACTGTTTTTT. As protein: CASSLDEQGPTEKLFF.

The V call is TRBV15, the J call TRBJ1-2; possibly TRBD1 for D (6 bases). Germline assignment: CDR1 LNHNV and CDR2 YYDKDF (reference sequence). The V end was cut by 5 bases, the J end by 7 bases, with 20 bases between. The CDR3 extends over 15 amino acids. The CDR3 nucleotides are TGTGCCACCAGCTCCCGAGACAGGCCCGTGGGTGGCTACACCTTC. Its translation is CATSSRDRPVGGYTF.

V and J are TRBV4-3 and TRBJ2-4; 13 bases match TRBD2. CDR3 length equals 18 residues. CDR1 is LGHNA, CDR2 YSLEER, per germline. Losses at the gene ends were 1 base for V and 0 bases for J; bases not matched to a gene: 3. CDR3 sequence reads: CASSQVLAGGIAKNIQYF. The DNA of the CDR3 is TGCGCCAGCAGCCAAGTACTAGCGGGGGGGATAGCCAAAAACATTCAGTACTTC.

This chain connects TRBV6-5 to TRBJ1-3, with D possibly TRBD1 on 6 matching bases. CDR1 is MNHEY and CDR2 is SVGAGI in the germline V gene. The CDR3 contains 15 residues. V lost 5 bases and J lost 7, with 18 bases in between. CDR3 in amino acids: CASSTGSPEPNTIYF. Written as DNA, the CDR3 is TGTGCCAGCAGTACAGGGAGCCCCGAGCCCAACACCATATATTTT.

V gene TRBV6-1 combines with J gene TRBJ1-6; D uncertain. V dropped 4 bases and J dropped 6 bases, with 16 bases sitting between them. Looked up from germline, CDR1 is MNHNS and CDR2 is SASEGT. The CDR3 loop spans 16 amino acids. For the CDR3, the DNA is TGTGCCAGCAGTGGGGGAGGGCCACTCCCTAATTCACCCCTCCACTTT. It translates to CASSGGGPLPNSPLHF.

The chain recombines TRBV5-4 with TRBJ2-3, with TRBD2 identical over 14 bases. Trimming cost V 4 bases and J 5 bases; bases outside gene matches: 6. Germline V lookup: CDR1 SGHNT, CDR2 YYREEE (reference sequence). The CDR3 loop spans 16 amino acids. The CDR3 nucleotides read TGTGCCAGCAGCCGACTAGCGGGGGGGCATGGAGATACGCAGTATTTT. Translating gives CASSRLAGGHGDTQYF.

This chain connects TRBV3-1 (or the pseudogene TRBV3-2) to TRBJ2-7, with D unresolved. Germline V gene data show CDR1 as LGHDT and CDR2 as YNNKEL (reference sequence). This CDR3 is built from 12 residues. V lost 6 bases and J 1 base, leaving 7 bases between the germline ends. CDR3 in amino acids: CASSYGSYEQYF. For the CDR3, the DNA is TGTGCCAGCAGTTACGGGTCCTACGAGCAGTACTTC.